Following are 18 T cell receptor beta chains from one sample sequenced in a study of cytomegalovirus exposure and HLA in healthy donors. In the PCR, 60 Vbeta and 13 Jbeta primers were used. Sequencing was performed with immunoSEQ multiplex PCR; in TCRdb, only in-frame clones are kept and a portion is missing. This sample yields about 190,000 clones, of which around 86% are seen a single time; roughly 0.8% belongs to the top ten. Sequencing was done on a sample of PBMCs. Receptors originate from a woman younger than 35 in good health and CMV-seronegative.

The V gene is TRBV13, the J gene TRBJ2-7, with 7 bases that match TRBD1. J gave up 0 bases and V 0 bases, and 5 bases lay outside the gene matches. CDR3 length: 16 residues. CDR1 and CDR2 (germline): PRHDT, FYEKMQ (reference sequence). The CDR3 is CASSLGQGTFSYEQYF. The CDR3 bases are TGTGCCAGCAGCTTAGGACAGGGGACCTTCTCCTACGAGCAGTACTTC.

The V call is TRBV19, the J call TRBJ1-2; D gene unclear. CDR3 size: 13 residues. V lost 10 bases, J lost 3 bases, and 15 bases lay in between. Germline V gene data show CDR1 as LNHDA and CDR2 as SQIVND (reference sequence). CDR3 sequence reads: CATRTPSDYGYTF. The CDR3 nucleotides read TGTGCCACCCGGACTCCTTCTGACTATGGCTACACCTTC. The entire variable domain, with the rest obtained from reference TRBV19 and TRBJ1-2, is as follows: DGGITQSPKYLFRKEGQNVTLSCEQNLNHDAMYWYRQDPGQGLRLIYYSQIVNDFQKGDIAEGYSVSREKKESFPLTVTSAQKNPTAFYLCATRTPSDYGYTFGSGTRLTVV.

The V call is TRBV21-1, the J call TRBJ1-5. TRBV21-1 corresponds to a pseudogene. The CDR3 loop spans 15 amino acids. CDR3 sequence: CASSNHICGAQPQHF. In DNA form, the CDR3 reads TGTGCCAGCAGCAATCATATTTGCGGGGCGCAGCCCCAGCATTTT.

The chain links TRBV5-6 to TRBJ1-2; D gene ambiguous. With 4 bases removed from V and 8 bases from J, the gap between germline ends came to 9 bases. The CDR3 totals 11 residues. Looked up from germline, CDR1 is SGHDT and CDR2 is YYEEEE. The CDR3 sequence is CASSLRLGYTF. CDR3 coding DNA: TGTGCCAGCAGCCTCCGGTTGGGCTACACCTTC.

This clone was seen a single time. V usage is TRBV6-1 and J usage is TRBJ1-2; 9 nucleotides align to TRBD1. The J segment lost 7 bases and the V segment lost 5 bases, leaving 11 bases of the junction unmatched. Germline V lookup: CDR1 MNHNS, CDR2 SASEGT. This CDR3 is built from 15 residues. The CDR3 sequence is CASSFRTGDRGGYTF. Written as DNA, the CDR3 is TGTGCCAGCAGTTTTAGGACAGGGGATCGGGGTGGCTACACCTTC.

The CDR3 bases are TGTGCCACCAGCAGGGGGACAGGGCCATCCTACGAGCAGTACTTC. Protein sequence: CATSRGTGPSYEQYF. The J gene is TRBJ2-7, the V gene TRBV15; 9 nucleotides align to TRBD1. The V segment lost 3 bases and the J segment 1 base; nucleotides outside the gene matches: 4. Germline-derived CDR1 and CDR2 are LNHNV and YYDKDF (reference sequence). CDR3 length equals 15 residues.

This chain joins TRBV6-6 and TRBJ2-5, with 13 bases aligning to TRBD2. The V and J ends lost 5 bases and 4 bases, in that order; junction bases with no gene match: 7. The CDR3 runs 16 residues. Germline-derived CDR1 and CDR2 are MNHNY and SVGAGI (reference sequence). CDR3 protein: CASSPLAGGPGETQYF. The CDR3, as DNA: TGTGCCAGCAGTCCACTAGCGGGAGGGCCGGGAGAGACCCAGTACTTC.

The V call is TRBV5-4, the J call TRBJ1-1; the D is unclear. Germline loops: CDR1 SGHNT, CDR2 YYREEE (reference sequence). CDR3 length equals 15 residues. The V and J ends lost 5 bases and 1 base respectively, with 15 bases between them. The CDR3 coding sequence is TGTGCCAGCAGGTCGTCGGGCGCGGGGAACACTGAAGCTTTCTTT. It translates to CASRSSGAGNTEAFF.

The chain couples TRBV5-4 to TRBJ2-1; a weak D match, TRBD2 (5 bases). The CDR3 consists of 14 residues. CDR1 is SGHNT, CDR2 YYREEE, per germline (reference sequence). The germline V and J ends were trimmed by 2 bases and 6 bases, with 12 bases remaining between them. DNA for the CDR3: TGTGCCAGCAGCTTTGGAGGAGCGCCCAATGAGCAGTTCTTC. This translates into CASSFGGAPNEQFF.

This clone came up a few times. The V gene is TRBV7-2, the J gene TRBJ2-5; D gene ambiguous. The CDR3 runs to 13 residues. Trimming cost V 0 bases and J 2 bases, with 4 bases left between them. The V gene's germline CDR1 is SGHTA and CDR2 FQGNSA. This CDR3 reads CASSLAQQETQYF. The CDR3 nucleotides are TGTGCCAGCAGCTTAGCCCAGCAAGAGACCCAGTACTTC.

V and J are TRBV18 and TRBJ1-2; the match to TRBD1 covers 7 bases. Germline assignment: CDR1 KGHSH and CDR2 LQKENI. V lost 8 bases and J lost 2; bases outside the gene matches: 5. The CDR3 length is 13 residues. The CDR3 loop is CASKGGQNYGYTF. DNA of the CDR3: TGTGCCAGCAAAGGGGGACAGAACTATGGCTACACCTTC.

V usage is TRBV7-8 and J usage is TRBJ1-4, with D unresolved. Trimming removed 1 base from V and 0 bases from J, with 15 bases in between. The CDR3 sequence is 18 residues long. Per germline, CDR1 SGHVS and CDR2 FQNEAQ. CDR3: CASSLVVRSGSTNEKLFF. The CDR3 DNA reads as TGTGCCAGCAGCTTAGTGGTTAGGAGTGGATCAACTAATGAAAAACTGTTTTTT. Full variable domain (rest looked up from reference TRBV7-8 and TRBJ1-4): GAGVSQSPRYKVAKRGQDVALRCDPISGHVSLFWYQQALGQGPEFLTYFQNEAQLDKSGLPSDRFFAERPEGSVSTLKIQRTQQEDSAVYLCASSLVVRSGSTNEKLFFGSGTQLSVL.

J is TRBJ1-5 and V is TRBV19; the D is unclear. Germline V lookup: CDR1 LNHDA, CDR2 SQIVND (reference sequence). V dropped 8 bases and J dropped 0 bases, with 14 bases sitting between them. This CDR3 contains 15 residues. CDR3: CASATQTYSNQPQHF. For the CDR3, the DNA is TGTGCCAGTGCAACACAGACCTATAGCAATCAGCCCCAGCATTTT.

This chain links TRBV14 with TRBJ2-1; TRBD2 matches at 14 bases. The length of the CDR3 is 16 residues. V dropped 3 bases and J dropped 6; count of bases not matched to a gene: 4. Germline V gene lookup returns CDR1 SGHDN and CDR2 FVKESK. The CDR3 loop reads CASSQTSGRVGNEQFF. In nucleotides, the CDR3 is TGTGCCAGCAGCCAGACTAGCGGGAGGGTGGGCAATGAGCAGTTCTTC.

The chain uses TRBV27 and TRBJ2-7; 8 nucleotides line up with TRBD1. Germline V gives CDR1 MNHEY, CDR2 SMNVEV (reference sequence). Trimming cost V 7 bases and J 3 bases; bases outside gene matches: 2. This CDR3 spans 12 amino acids. The CDR3, as DNA: TGTGCCAGCACGGACAGGGACTACGAGCAGTACTTC. This codes for CASTDRDYEQYF.

The chain links TRBV27 to TRBJ2-5, with 7 nucleotides matching TRBD2. This CDR3 is 13 amino acids long. Germline CDR1 reads MNHEY; CDR2 reads SMNVEV (reference sequence). Trimming removed 5 bases from V and 3 bases from J; junction bases left unmatched: 3. CDR3 nucleotide sequence: TGTGCCAGCAGTCTAGCGGAAGAAGAGACCCAGTACTTC. This translates into CASSLAEEETQYF.

V gene TRBV2 combines with J gene TRBJ2-2; TRBD1 agrees at 7 bases. The CDR3 has 19 residues. Germline-derived CDR1 and CDR2 are SNHLY and FYNNEI. V was clipped by 4 bases and J by 5 bases; unmatched bases: 19. This CDR3 is CASSVPLKTGIGDTGELFF. The CDR3 nucleotides are TGTGCCAGCAGTGTCCCCTTAAAGACAGGGATAGGTGATACCGGGGAGCTGTTTTTT. Combining the CDR3 with reference TRBV2 and TRBJ2-2 gives the whole variable domain EPEVTQTPSHQVTQMGQEVILRCVPISNHLYFYWYRQILGQKVEFLVSFYNNEISEKSEIFDDQFSVERPDGSNFTLKIRSTKLEDSAMYFCASSVPLKTGIGDTGELFFGEGSRLTVL.

V and J are TRBV10-1 and TRBJ1-5, with a tentative D call TRBD1 (5 bases). Per germline, CDR1 WNHNN and CDR2 SYGVQD (reference sequence). The CDR3 loop spans 14 amino acids. Between the trimmed V and J ends, which lost 10 bases and 2 bases, there was a span of 15 bases. The CDR3 sequence is CATSGGTGNQPQHF. The CDR3 DNA is TGCGCCACCTCGGGGGGTACCGGCAATCAGCCCCAGCATTTT.